The 27 T cell receptor beta chains below were found in one sample sequenced in a study of identical twins. TCRdb re-analysed the 5' RACE reads in MiXCR, keeping a single row per CDR3 protein. The repertoire holds roughly 480,000 distinct CDR3 sequences, with more than 20% as singletons. These data were also filed under a second study, of T cells expressing NK-cell markers.

Sequenced: CD4+ T cells sorted from blood. The receptors stem from a woman younger than 30 in good health.

This clonotype was seen many times. The chain links TRBV5-6 to TRBJ2-3; D possibly corresponds to TRBD2 (5 bases). CDR1 is SGHDT, CDR2 YYEEEE, per germline. The length of the CDR3 is 15 residues. The V end was cut by 1 base, the J end by 0 bases, with 9 bases between. CDR3 sequence: CASSLRAASTDTQYF. The CDR3 nucleotides read TGTGCCAGCAGCTTGCGAGCGGCTAGCACAGATACGCAGTATTTT. Complete variable domain (other parts from reference TRBV5-6 and TRBJ2-3): DAGVTQSPTHLIKTRGQQVTLRCSPKSGHDTVSWYQQALGQGPQFIFQYYEEEERQRGNFPDRFSGHQFPNYSSELNVNALLLGDSALYLCASSLRAASTDTQYFGPGTRLTVL.

This chain joins TRBV20-1 and TRBJ2-7; weak D call: TRBD2 (6 bases). Trimming took off 8 bases at V and 2 bases at J, with 16 bases between the two ends. This CDR3 spans 13 amino acids. Germline V gene lookup returns CDR1 DFQATT and CDR2 SNEGSKA (reference sequence). The CDR3 sequence: CSSSTGGTYEQYF. CDR3 DNA sequence: TGCAGTAGTTCGACCGGGGGTACCTACGAGCAGTACTTC.

The sample holds a few counts of this clonotype. The CDR3 nucleotides read TGTGCCAGCAGCTTTAGTAGGGTCTACAGGTGGAACACTGAAGCTTTCTTT. Residues: CASSFSRVYRWNTEAFF. This chain connects TRBV5-4 to TRBJ1-1; D might be TRBD1 (5 bases). The germline CDR1 and CDR2 sequences are SGHNT and YYREEE (reference sequence). Trimming shortened V by 2 bases and J by 1 base, and 18 bases separated the two germline ends. CDR3 length: 17 amino acids.

This clonotype was seen only a few times. The rearrangement uses TRBV6-1 and TRBJ1-5, with a tentative D call TRBD1 (6 bases). Trimming removed 6 bases at V and 7 bases at J, with 19 bases between. Looked up from germline, CDR1 is MNHNS and CDR2 is SASEGT. The CDR3 has 15 amino acids. The DNA for the CDR3 is TGTGCCAGCAGCGCTACAGGGATGTGGGGACAGCCCCAGCATTTT. Protein sequence: CASSATGMWGQPQHF.

Ten or more counts support this clonotype. The rearrangement links TRBV2 to TRBJ1-2; D gene ambiguous. Germline CDR1 SNHLY, CDR2 FYNNEI. Trimming removed 5 bases from V and 5 bases from J, with 12 bases in between. The CDR3 runs 13 residues. The CDR3 nucleotides are TGTGCCAGCAGTCCTGACCTGTGGTATGGCTACACCTTC. This codes for CASSPDLWYGYTF.

The rearrangement uses TRBV6-2 or TRBV6-3 and TRBJ2-2, with D possibly TRBD1 on 6 matching bases. Germline CDR1 and CDR2: MNHEY and SVGEGT. CDR3 length: 16 residues. The V gene lost 7 bases and the J gene lost 6 bases, with 21 bases spanning the gap. The CDR3 DNA reads TGTGCCAGCAACAACTACCACAGGGATGGGTCCGGGGAGCTGTTTTTT. Protein product: CASNNYHRDGSGELFF.

The V call is TRBV20-1, the J call TRBJ1-2; D not certain. V lost 6 bases and J lost 5, with 16 bases in between. The germline CDR1 and CDR2 sequences are DFQATT and SNEGSKA (reference sequence). The CDR3 runs to 13 residues. CDR3: CSAPVGVRYGYTF. Here the CDR3 DNA reads TGCAGTGCCCCCGTCGGGGTACGATATGGCTACACCTTC.

This clonotype was detected only a few times. As DNA, the CDR3 is TGTGCCAGCAGCCATCTGGACAGGCTATATGGCTACACCTTC. Protein: CASSHLDRLYGYTF. V is TRBV7-8 and J is TRBJ1-2, with 7 nucleotides matching TRBD1. Germline V CDR1 and CDR2: SGHVS, FQNEAQ. This CDR3 is built from 14 residues. V trimming: 5 bases; J trimming: 5 bases; junction bases outside the gene matches: 8.

This clonotype was observed a handful of times. The rearrangement joins TRBV18 to TRBJ1-1; TRBD1 might be the D (5 bases). The CDR3 has 15 amino acids. Trimming took off 0 bases at V and 1 base at J, with 9 bases between the two ends. Germline-derived CDR1 and CDR2 are KGHSH and LQKENI. CDR3 in amino acids: CASSPPGTGNTEAFF. CDR3 bases: TGTGCCAGCTCACCACCTGGGACGGGGAACACTGAAGCTTTCTTT.

The V and J genes are TRBV9 and TRBJ1-2, with D unclear. V lost 2 bases to trimming and J lost 8 bases, with 19 bases between them. The length of the CDR3 is 15 residues. Per the germline V gene, CDR1 is SGDLS and CDR2 is YYNGEE. The CDR3 reads CASSVTGLESGGYTF. The CDR3 DNA is TGTGCCAGCAGCGTTACCGGCCTCGAAAGTGGGGGCTACACCTTC.

This clonotype was observed a few times. The chain links TRBV9 to TRBJ2-4; D call uncertain. Germline values: CDR1 SGDLS, CDR2 YYNGEE. V gave up 0 bases and J gave up 0 bases, with 10 bases separating them. The CDR3 runs to 16 residues. Here the CDR3 DNA reads TGTGCCAGCAGCGTAGGGCCGAAGTTAGCCAAAAACATTCAGTACTTC. Encoded protein: CASSVGPKLAKNIQYF.

CDR3 sequence (DNA): TGTGCCAGCAGCCAACGGCGGGGCTACAATGAGCAGTTCTTC. The encoded protein is CASSQRRGYNEQFF. V gene TRBV14 combines with J gene TRBJ2-1; possible D gene TRBD2, 6 bases. Germline V gives CDR1 SGHDN, CDR2 FVKESK. Trimming took 2 bases from V and 3 from J, leaving 8 bases between them. CDR3 length: 14 residues.

As concerns this clonotype: One junction end disagrees with the germline gene, perhaps due to a read error. The gene calls are TRBV9 and TRBJ2-1; D gene unclear. This CDR3 region has 13 residues. Germline V gene sequence: CDR1 SGDLS, CDR2 YYNGEE. CDR3 DNA: TGTGCCAGCAGCGAGGGATACCAGAATGGGCAGTTCTTC. Protein sequence: CASSEGYQNGQFF.

CDR3 sequence: CSAIGGAFGYTF. For the CDR3, the DNA is TGCAGTGCTATAGGGGGCGCGTTTGGCTACACCTTC. The genes are TRBV20-1 and TRBJ1-2, with 7 nucleotides matching TRBD1. Germline V gives CDR1 DFQATT, CDR2 SNEGSKA (reference sequence). This CDR3 spans 12 amino acids. V shed 4 bases and J 7 bases; nucleotides not matched to a gene: 6.

The chain recombines TRBV6-1 with TRBJ2-4, with unresolved D. The V and J ends lost 3 bases and 2 bases respectively, with 11 bases between them. This CDR3 comprises 15 residues. The germline V gene has CDR1 MNHNS and CDR2 SASEGT. CDR3 DNA sequence: TGTGCCAGCAGTGATCCTAACAGATCCAAAAACATTCAGTACTTC. Amino acids: CASSDPNRSKNIQYF.

This clonotype was seen more than once but under ten times. The rearrangement links TRBV20-1 to TRBJ2-5; 15 bases align to TRBD2. The germline V gene has CDR1 DFQATT and CDR2 SNEGSKA (reference sequence). Germline trimming cut 6 bases from V and 7 bases from J; bases unmatched to any gene: 12. The CDR3 sequence is 16 residues long. CDR3 in amino acids: CSAARTSGGVLLTQYF. In DNA form, the CDR3 reads TGCAGTGCCGCCCGGACTAGCGGGGGGGTCCTTTTGACCCAGTACTTC.

The chain recombines TRBV20-1 with TRBJ1-2, with D unclear. The CDR3 is made up of 14 amino acids. V lost 5 bases to trimming and J lost 4 bases, with 17 bases between them. Germline V CDR1 and CDR2: DFQATT, SNEGSKA (reference sequence). This chain's CDR3 is CSALRGKAVYGYTF. In DNA form, the CDR3 reads TGCAGTGCTTTACGCGGGAAAGCTGTCTATGGCTACACCTTC.

The chain recombines TRBV20-1 with TRBJ1-2; unclear D gene. This CDR3 contains 10 residues. V gave up 4 bases and J gave up 8 bases, with 8 bases separating them. In germline, CDR1 is DFQATT, CDR2 SNEGSKA (reference sequence). In DNA form, the CDR3 reads TGCAGTGCTAACCCTGGGGGCTACACCTTC. Its protein product is CSANPGGYTF.

This clonotype was seen only a few times. The J gene is TRBJ2-7, the V gene TRBV12-3 or TRBV12-4; tentatively, D is TRBD2 (6 bases). V gave up 3 bases and J gave up 1 base, with 10 bases separating them. This CDR3 comprises 14 residues. The CDR3 DNA follows: TGTGCCAGCAGTTTTCGGGAGAAGTCCTACGAGCAGTACTTC. This codes for CASSFREKSYEQYF.

The chain is built from TRBV21-1 and TRBJ2-3; the D call in the table, TRBD1, was not verified against the DNA. TRBV21-1 is designated a pseudogene. The CDR3 runs to 17 residues. The CDR3 here is CASSKAQIPERPDTQYF. CDR3 bases: TGTGCCAGCAGCAAAGCGCAAATCCCTGAGAGGCCAGATACGCAGTATTTT.

The V gene is TRBV6-2 or TRBV6-3, the J gene TRBJ1-1; TRBD1 matches 8 bases. Germline lookup yields CDR1 MNHEY and CDR2 SVGEGT. CDR3 length equals 13 residues. V lost 11 bases, J lost 1 base, and 6 bases stayed unmatched. CDR3 in amino acids: CAGTGGSNTEAFF. CDR3 bases: TGTGCCGGGACAGGAGGGTCGAACACTGAAGCTTTCTTT.

The V gene is TRBV12-3 or TRBV12-4, the J gene TRBJ1-1; no firm D call. V dropped 6 bases and J dropped 10 bases, with 21 bases sitting between them. The CDR3 contains 14 residues. Here the CDR3 DNA reads TGTGCCAGCAGCCCCCCGGGTATCAAAGGCGGAGCTTTCTTT. This encodes CASSPPGIKGGAFF.

This chain's CDR3 is CASSPDTSTDTQYF. The CDR3 DNA sequence: TGCGCCAGCAGCCCCGACACAAGCACAGATACGCAGTATTTT. The chain couples TRBV5-1 to TRBJ2-3; D gene ambiguous. Trimming cost V 4 bases and J 0 bases, with 9 bases left between them. The CDR3 runs to 14 residues. CDR1 SGHRS and CDR2 YFSETQ come from the germline V gene.

This clonotype was found once. This chain links TRBV6-2 or TRBV6-3 with TRBJ1-1; D gene uncertain. Trimming shortened V by 7 bases and J by 4 bases, and 13 bases separated the two germline ends. The CDR3 spans 13 residues. Germline V gene data show CDR1 as MNHEY and CDR2 as SVGEGT. CDR3 sequence reads: CASKFRPGTEAFF. The CDR3 bases are TGTGCCAGCAAGTTCCGGCCGGGCACTGAAGCTTTCTTT.

V gene TRBV10-3 combines with J gene TRBJ1-2, with a weak D call TRBD1 (5 bases). Trimming removed 8 bases from V and 8 bases from J, with 15 bases in between. Germline-derived CDR1 and CDR2 are ENHRY and SYGVKD. The CDR3 covers 12 residues. DNA for the CDR3: TGTGCCATCCAGGGAGTGGTTGAAGGCTACACCTTC. Residues: CAIQGVVEGYTF.

CDR3 protein: CSAARDRSYNEQFF. CDR3 nucleotide sequence: TGCAGTGCTGCCCGGGACCGCTCCTACAATGAGCAGTTCTTC. The chain is built from TRBV20-1 and TRBJ2-1; D is perhaps TRBD1 or TRBD2 (5 bases each). V shed 5 bases and J shed 0 bases, with 11 bases lying between them. The CDR3 loop spans 14 amino acids. Germline values: CDR1 DFQATT, CDR2 SNEGSKA (reference sequence).

This clonotype was detected ten times or more. This chain joins TRBV6-1 and TRBJ2-1; perhaps TRBD2 as D (6 bases). The V gene lost 6 bases and the J gene lost 8 bases, with 20 bases spanning the gap. The CDR3 has 15 amino acids. Looked up from germline, CDR1 is MNHNS and CDR2 is SASEGT. DNA of the CDR3: TGTGCCAGCAGCTCCGGGCGGGATTCCAATCATGAGCAGTTCTTC. Encoded protein: CASSSGRDSNHEQFF.